The present T cell receptor (beta chain) was sequenced within a study of blood T cell repertoires in COVID-19. As for the study in general: T cells, B-cell-depleted T cells, or PBMCs provided the cDNA or gDNA that served as material.

V shed 3 bases and J 1 base; nucleotides not matched to a gene: 1. Looked up from germline, CDR1 is SGHTA and CDR2 is FQGNSA. The CDR3 extends over 14 amino acids. Original processing notes: Estimated nucleated cell counts came from reference gene primer amplification. Generated by immunoSEQ multiplex PCR, the TCRdb table keeps only in-frame clones and is missing some. V and J calls and clone size follow that table, whereas D and trimming were derived from the DNA. This sample has about 45,000 clones, with roughly 87% found just once. This TCR was recovered from a human donor in a cohort sampled during active COVID-19. This chain uses TRBV7-2 with TRBJ1-1, with 8 bases aligning to TRBD1. Sequencing was carried out using peripheral blood. The CDR3 spells CASSFGQGNTEAFF. The CDR3 DNA reads as TGTGCCAGCAGCTTTGGACAGGGGAACACTGAAGCTTTCTTT.